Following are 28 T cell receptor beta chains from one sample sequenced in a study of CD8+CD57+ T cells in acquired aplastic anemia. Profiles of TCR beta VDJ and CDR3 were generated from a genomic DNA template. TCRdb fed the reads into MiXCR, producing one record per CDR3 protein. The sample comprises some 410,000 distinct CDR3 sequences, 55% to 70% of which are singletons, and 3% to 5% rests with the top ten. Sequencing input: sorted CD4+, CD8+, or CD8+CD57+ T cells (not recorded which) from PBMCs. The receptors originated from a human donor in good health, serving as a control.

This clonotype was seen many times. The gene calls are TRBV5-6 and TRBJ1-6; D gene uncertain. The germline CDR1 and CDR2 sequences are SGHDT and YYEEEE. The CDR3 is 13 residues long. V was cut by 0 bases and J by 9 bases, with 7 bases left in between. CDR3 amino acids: CASSLVYFSPLHF. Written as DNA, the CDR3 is TGTGCCAGCAGCTTGGTGTACTTTTCACCCCTCCACTTT.

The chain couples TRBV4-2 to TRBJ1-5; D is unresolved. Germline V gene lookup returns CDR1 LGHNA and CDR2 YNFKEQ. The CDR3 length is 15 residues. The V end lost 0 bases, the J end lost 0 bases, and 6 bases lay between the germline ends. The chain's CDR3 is CASSQDQVSNQPQHF. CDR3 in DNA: TGTGCCAGCAGCCAAGATCAGGTTAGCAATCAGCCCCAGCATTTT.

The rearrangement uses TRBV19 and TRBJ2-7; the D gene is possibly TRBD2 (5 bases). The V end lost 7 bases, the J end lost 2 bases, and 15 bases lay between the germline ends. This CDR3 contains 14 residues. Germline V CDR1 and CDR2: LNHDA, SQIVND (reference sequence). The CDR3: CASTKTREPYEQYF. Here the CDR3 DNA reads TGTGCCAGTACCAAAACTCGGGAACCCTACGAGCAGTACTTC.

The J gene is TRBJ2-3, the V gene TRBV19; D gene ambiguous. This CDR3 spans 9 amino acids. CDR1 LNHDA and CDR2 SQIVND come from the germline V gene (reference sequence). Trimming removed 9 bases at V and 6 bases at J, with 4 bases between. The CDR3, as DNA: TGTGCCAGGGGGGATACGCAGTATTTT. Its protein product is CARGDTQYF.

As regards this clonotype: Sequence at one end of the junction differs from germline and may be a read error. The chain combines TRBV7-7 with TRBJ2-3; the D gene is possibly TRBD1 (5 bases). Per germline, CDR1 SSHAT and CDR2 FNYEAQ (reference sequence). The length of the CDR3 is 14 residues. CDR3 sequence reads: CASSLALTADQYFF. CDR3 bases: TGTGCCAGCAGCTTAGCGTTGACAGCCGATCAGTACTTCTTT.

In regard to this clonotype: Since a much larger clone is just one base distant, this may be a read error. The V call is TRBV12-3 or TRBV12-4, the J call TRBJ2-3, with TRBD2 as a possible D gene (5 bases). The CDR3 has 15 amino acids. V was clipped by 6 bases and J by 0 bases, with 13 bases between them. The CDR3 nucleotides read TGTGCCAGCAGCGTGGTAGCGCCTAGCACAGATACGCAGTATTTT. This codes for CASSVVAPSTDTQYF.

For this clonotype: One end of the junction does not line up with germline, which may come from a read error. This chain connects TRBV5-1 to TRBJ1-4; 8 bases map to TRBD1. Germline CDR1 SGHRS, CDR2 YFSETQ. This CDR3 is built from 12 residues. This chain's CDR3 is CATSRDRGRLFF. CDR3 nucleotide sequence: TGTGCCACCAGCAGAGACAGGGGAAGACTGTTTTTT.

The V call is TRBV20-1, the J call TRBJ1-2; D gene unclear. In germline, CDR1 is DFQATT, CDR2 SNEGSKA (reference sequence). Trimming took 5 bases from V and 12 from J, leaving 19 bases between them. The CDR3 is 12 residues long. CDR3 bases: TGCAGTGCTTGGGATACGCAGTATCAACACACCTTC. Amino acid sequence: CSAWDTQYQHTF.

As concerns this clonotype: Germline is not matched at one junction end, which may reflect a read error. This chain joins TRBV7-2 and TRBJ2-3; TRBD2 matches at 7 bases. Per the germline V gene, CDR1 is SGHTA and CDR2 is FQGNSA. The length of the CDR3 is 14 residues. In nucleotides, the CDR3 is TGTGCCAGCAGCTTAAGCGGGAAAGCCTACGAGCAGTACTTT. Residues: CASSLSGKAYEQYF.

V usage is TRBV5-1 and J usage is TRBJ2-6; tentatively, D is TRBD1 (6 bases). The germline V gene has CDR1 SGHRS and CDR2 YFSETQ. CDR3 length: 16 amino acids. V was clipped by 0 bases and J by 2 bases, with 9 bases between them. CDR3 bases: TGCGCCAGCAGCTTGGGTGGGGGCCCTGGGGCCAACGTCCTGACTTTC. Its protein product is CASSLGGGPGANVLTF.

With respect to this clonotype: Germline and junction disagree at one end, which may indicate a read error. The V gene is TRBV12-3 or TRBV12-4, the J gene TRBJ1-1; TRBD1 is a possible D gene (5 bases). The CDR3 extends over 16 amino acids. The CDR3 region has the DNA TGTGCCACCAGTATACCTGACGCAGCGAAGGGGAGGGAAGCTTTCTTT. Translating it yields CATSIPDAAKGREAFF.

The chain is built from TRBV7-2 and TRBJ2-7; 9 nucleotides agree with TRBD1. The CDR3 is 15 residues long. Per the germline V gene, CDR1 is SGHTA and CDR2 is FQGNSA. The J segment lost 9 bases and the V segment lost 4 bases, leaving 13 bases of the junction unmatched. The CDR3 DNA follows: TGTGCCAGCAGCTCAGGGGGGACAGGGATCTATGGGCAGTACTTC. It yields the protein CASSSGGTGIYGQYF.

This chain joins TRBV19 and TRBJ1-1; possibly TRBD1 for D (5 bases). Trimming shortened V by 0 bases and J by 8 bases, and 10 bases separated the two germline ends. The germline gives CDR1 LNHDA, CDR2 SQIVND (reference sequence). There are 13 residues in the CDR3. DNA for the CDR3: TGTGCCAGTAGTATAGAGGGGACGCCAGAAGCTTTCTTT. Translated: CASSIEGTPEAFF.

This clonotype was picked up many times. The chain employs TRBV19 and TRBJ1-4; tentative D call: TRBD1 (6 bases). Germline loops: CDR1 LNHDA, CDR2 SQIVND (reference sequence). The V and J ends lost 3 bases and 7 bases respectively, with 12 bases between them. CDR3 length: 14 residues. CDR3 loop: CASSILDSGEKLFF. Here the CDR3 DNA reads TGTGCCAGTAGTATCCTGGACAGCGGTGAAAAACTGTTTTTT. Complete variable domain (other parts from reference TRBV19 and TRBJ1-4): DGGITQSPKYLFRKEGQNVTLSCEQNLNHDAMYWYRQDPGQGLRLIYYSQIVNDFQKGDIAEGYSVSREKKESFPLTVTSAQKNPTAFYLCASSILDSGEKLFFGSGTQLSVL.

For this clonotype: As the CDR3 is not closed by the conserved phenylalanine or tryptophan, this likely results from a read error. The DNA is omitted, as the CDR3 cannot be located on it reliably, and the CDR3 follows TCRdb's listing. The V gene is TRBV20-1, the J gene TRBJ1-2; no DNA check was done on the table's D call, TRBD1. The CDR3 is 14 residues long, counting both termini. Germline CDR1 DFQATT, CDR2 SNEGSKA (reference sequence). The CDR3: CSAPRTRNNYGYTI.

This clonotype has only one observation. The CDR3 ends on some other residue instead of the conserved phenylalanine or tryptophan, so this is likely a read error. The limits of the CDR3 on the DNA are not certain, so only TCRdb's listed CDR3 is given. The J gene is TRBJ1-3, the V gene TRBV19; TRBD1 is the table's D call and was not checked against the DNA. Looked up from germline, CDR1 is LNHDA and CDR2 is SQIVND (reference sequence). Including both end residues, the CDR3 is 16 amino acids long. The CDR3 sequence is CASSPGGVWHGYTIRV.

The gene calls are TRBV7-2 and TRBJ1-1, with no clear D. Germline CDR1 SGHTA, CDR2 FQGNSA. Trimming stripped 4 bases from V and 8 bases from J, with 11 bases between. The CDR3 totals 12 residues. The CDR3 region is CASSSINSEAFF. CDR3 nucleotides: TGTGCCAGCAGCTCCATCAACAGCGAAGCTTTCTTT.

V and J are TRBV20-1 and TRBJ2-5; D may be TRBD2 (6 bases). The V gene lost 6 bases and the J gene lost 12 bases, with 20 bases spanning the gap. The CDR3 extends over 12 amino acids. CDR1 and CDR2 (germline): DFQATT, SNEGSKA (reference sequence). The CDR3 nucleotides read TGCAGTGCGCGGATGGCAGTGCGGGACGAGTACTTC. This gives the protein CSARMAVRDEYF.

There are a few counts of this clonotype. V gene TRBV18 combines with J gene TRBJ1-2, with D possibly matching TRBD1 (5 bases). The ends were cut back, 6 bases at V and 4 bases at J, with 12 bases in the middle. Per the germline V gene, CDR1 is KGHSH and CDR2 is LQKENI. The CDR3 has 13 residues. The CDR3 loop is CASSGTATYGYTF. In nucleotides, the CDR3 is TGTGCCAGCTCCGGGACGGCAACCTATGGCTACACCTTC. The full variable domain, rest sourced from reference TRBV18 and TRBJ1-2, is NAGVMQNPRHLVRRRGQEARLRCSPMKGHSHVYWYRQLPEEGLKFMVYLQKENIIDESGMPKERFSAEFPKEGPSILRIQQVVRGDSAAYFCASSGTATYGYTFGSGTRLTVV.

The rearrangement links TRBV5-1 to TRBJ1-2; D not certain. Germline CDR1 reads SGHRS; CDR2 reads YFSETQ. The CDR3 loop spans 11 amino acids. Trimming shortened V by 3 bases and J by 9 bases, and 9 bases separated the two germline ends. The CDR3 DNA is TGCGCCAGCAGCTCGTTATTCAGCTACACCTTC. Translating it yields CASSSLFSYTF. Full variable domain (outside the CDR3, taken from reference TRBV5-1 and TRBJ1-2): KAGVTQTPRYLIKTRGQQVTLSCSPISGHRSVSWYQQTPGQGLQFLFEYFSETQRNKGNFPGRFSGRQFSNSRSEMNVSTLELGDSALYLCASSSLFSYTFGSGTRLTVV.

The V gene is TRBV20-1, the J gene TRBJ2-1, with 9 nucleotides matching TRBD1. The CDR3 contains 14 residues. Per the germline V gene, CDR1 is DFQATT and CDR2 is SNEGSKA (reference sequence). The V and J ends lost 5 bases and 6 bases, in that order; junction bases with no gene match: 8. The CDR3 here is CSASRGDRVNEQFF. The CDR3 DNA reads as TGCAGTGCTTCCAGGGGGGACAGGGTCAATGAGCAGTTCTTC.

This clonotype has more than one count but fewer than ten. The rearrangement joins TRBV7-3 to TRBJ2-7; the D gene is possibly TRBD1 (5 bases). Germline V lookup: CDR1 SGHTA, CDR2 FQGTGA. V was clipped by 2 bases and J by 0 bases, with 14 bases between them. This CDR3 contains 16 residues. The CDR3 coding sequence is TGTGCCAGCAGCTTAGTCCACACAGGTTCCTCCTACGAGCAGTACTTC. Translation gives CASSLVHTGSSYEQYF.

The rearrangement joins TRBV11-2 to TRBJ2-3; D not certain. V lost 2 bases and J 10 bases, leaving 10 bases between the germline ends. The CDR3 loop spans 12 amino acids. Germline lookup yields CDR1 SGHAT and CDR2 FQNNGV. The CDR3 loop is CASSLTCEPQYF. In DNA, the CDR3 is TGTGCCAGCAGCTTAACGTGCGAGCCGCAGTATTTT.

The CDR3 bases are TGTGCCACCGAGATAGGTGGCACTGAAGCTTTCTTT. It is translated as CATEIGGTEAFF. The V call is TRBV2, the J call TRBJ1-1; D is undetermined. The length of the CDR3 is 12 residues. V dropped 10 bases and J dropped 4 bases, with 13 bases sitting between them. Germline V gene data show CDR1 as SNHLY and CDR2 as FYNNEI.

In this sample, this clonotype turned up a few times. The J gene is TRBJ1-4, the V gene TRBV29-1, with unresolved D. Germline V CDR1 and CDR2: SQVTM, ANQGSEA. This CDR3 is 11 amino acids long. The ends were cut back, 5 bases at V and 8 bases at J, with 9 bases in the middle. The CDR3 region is CSVSEGEKLFF. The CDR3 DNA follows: TGCAGCGTTTCGGAAGGAGAAAAACTGTTTTTT.

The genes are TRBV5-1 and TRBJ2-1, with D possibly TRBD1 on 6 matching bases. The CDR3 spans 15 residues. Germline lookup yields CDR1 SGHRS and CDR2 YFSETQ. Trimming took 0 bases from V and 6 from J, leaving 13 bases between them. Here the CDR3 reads CASSLARGGANEQFF. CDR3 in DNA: TGCGCCAGCAGCTTGGCTAGAGGGGGAGCCAATGAGCAGTTCTTC.

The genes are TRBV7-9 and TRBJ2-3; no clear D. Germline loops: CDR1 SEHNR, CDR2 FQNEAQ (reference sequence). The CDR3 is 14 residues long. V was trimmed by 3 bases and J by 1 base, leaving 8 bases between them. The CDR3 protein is CASSFAPGTDTQYF. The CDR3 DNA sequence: TGTGCCAGCAGCTTCGCACCCGGCACAGATACGCAGTATTTT.

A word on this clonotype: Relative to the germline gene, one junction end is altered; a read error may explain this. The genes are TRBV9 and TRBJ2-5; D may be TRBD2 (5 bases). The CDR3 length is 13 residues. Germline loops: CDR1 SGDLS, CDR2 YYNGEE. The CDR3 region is CASSVRGQATQYF. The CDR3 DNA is TGTGCCAGCAGTGTAAGAGGGCAAGCGACCCAGTACTTC.